The 26 T cell receptor beta chains presented below share a single source sample, sequenced in a study of blood T cell repertoires in COVID-19 (dated by TCRdb to 2018 to 2021). The method behind the library was the immunoSEQ multiplex PCR assay. This is the immuneACCESS table as TCRdb keeps it, with only in-frame sequences that have V and J called. A part of the clones is gone; compared with another copy, unresolved V genes explain less than half, and the rest is unexplained. Present in this sample are thousands of clones, around 67% of which were seen just once. Roughly 15% of the sample goes to the ten largest clones. The specimen sequenced was peripheral blood. The receptors were sampled from a human donor in a cohort sampled during active COVID-19.

The J gene is TRBJ2-3, the V gene TRBV11-3, with 8 nucleotides matching TRBD1. This CDR3 has 14 residues. With 3 bases clipped from V and 2 bases from J, the junction kept 1 base outside the gene matches. Looked up from germline, CDR1 is SGHNT and CDR2 is YENEEA. CDR3 sequence reads: CASSLGQDTDTQYF. In DNA, the CDR3 is TGTGCCAGCAGCTTGGGACAGGACACAGATACGCAGTATTTT.

This rearrangement joins TRBV12-3 or TRBV12-4 to TRBJ2-2; 7 positions match TRBD1. With V trimmed by 8 bases and J by 7 bases, 4 bases remained unmatched. There are 12 residues in the CDR3. The DNA of the CDR3 is TGTGCCAGCCAGGGGGTCGACGGGGAGCTGTTTTTT. Translated, it gives CASQGVDGELFF.

The chain recombines TRBV6-5 with TRBJ1-5; 8 bases are a match to TRBD1. The trim removed 7 bases at V and 0 bases at J, leaving 5 bases unmatched. Germline V gene sequence: CDR1 MNHEY, CDR2 SVGAGI. The CDR3 totals 15 residues. The CDR3 loop reads CASNPTGDSNQPQHF. The CDR3 coding sequence is TGTGCCAGCAACCCGACAGGGGATAGCAATCAGCCCCAGCATTTT.

By sample share, this clone is medium-sized (0.01 to 0.1%). CDR3 DNA: TGTGCCAGCAGTCAACCGGAAGGGCGGGGGACCCAGTACTTC. This sequence encodes CASSQPEGRGTQYF. The chain combines TRBV6-2 or TRBV6-3 with TRBJ2-5; D might be TRBD2 (6 bases). V shed 5 bases and J shed 7 bases, with 17 bases lying between them. The CDR3 sequence is 14 residues long. CDR1 and CDR2 (germline): MNHEY, SVGEGT.

The CDR3 protein is CASSSRDIAGGFPGTDTQYF. The CDR3 DNA is TGTGCCAGCAGCTCCAGAGACATAGCGGGAGGTTTTCCCGGCACAGATACGCAGTATTTT. The chain joins TRBV13 to TRBJ2-3; 10 bases are shared with TRBD2. CDR1 and CDR2 (germline): PRHDT, FYEKMQ (reference sequence). J was trimmed by 1 base and V by 4 bases; bases with no gene match: 17. The CDR3 has 20 residues.

The chain couples TRBV13 to TRBJ2-7, with 11 bases aligning to TRBD2. V gave up 2 bases and J gave up 5 bases; unmatched junction bases: 8. Germline lookup yields CDR1 PRHDT and CDR2 FYEKMQ (reference sequence). The CDR3 extends over 16 amino acids. CDR3 bases: TGTGCCAGCAGCTTACGCTTAGCGGGAGGGCCCGACGAGCAGTACTTC. Its translation is CASSLRLAGGPDEQYF.

The V gene is TRBV9, the J gene TRBJ1-2; no clear D gene. CDR3 size: 14 residues. Per the germline V gene, CDR1 is SGDLS and CDR2 is YYNGEE. V lost 1 base, J lost 9 bases, and 16 bases lay in between. The CDR3 nucleotides read TGTGCCAGCAGCGTAAACACAGCCCAAGTGAGCTACACCTTC. It translates to CASSVNTAQVSYTF.

This chain uses TRBV5-5 with TRBJ2-7; 10 positions match TRBD1. The germline CDR1 and CDR2 sequences are SGHKS and YYEKEE (reference sequence). Losses at the gene ends were 3 bases for V and 5 bases for J; bases not matched to a gene: 5. The CDR3 contains 14 residues. CDR3 sequence (DNA): TGTGCCAGCAGCTGGGGACAGGGGCGGCACGAGCAGTACTTC. This encodes CASSWGQGRHEQYF. The variable domain in full, with the rest retrieved from reference TRBV5-5 and TRBJ2-7, is DAGVTQSPTHLIKTRGQQVTLRCSPISGHKSVSWYQQVLGQGPQFIFQYYEKEERGRGNFPDRFSARQFPNYSSELNVNALLLGDSALYLCASSWGQGRHEQYFGPGTRLTVT.

V gene TRBV5-4 combines with J gene TRBJ2-7; D may be TRBD2 (6 bases). Trimming cost V 4 bases and J 6 bases, with 26 bases left between them. This CDR3 is built from 17 residues. The germline V gene encodes CDR1 SGHNT and CDR2 YYREEE (reference sequence). The CDR3 region is CASSLTPRRDRAGEQYF. DNA for the CDR3: TGTGCCAGCAGCCTCACCCCTAGGAGGGATCGGGCGGGCGAGCAGTACTTC.

This chain uses TRBV27 with TRBJ2-5; 12 nucleotides line up with TRBD2. Trimming at V came to 8 bases and at J to 2 bases, leaving 18 bases not matched to a gene. The CDR3 runs 19 residues. CDR1 and CDR2 from the germline V gene are MNHEY and SMNVEV (reference sequence). CDR3 loop: CASATALAGGFPTQETQYF. The CDR3, as DNA: TGTGCCAGCGCGACCGCGCTAGCGGGAGGGTTTCCCACTCAAGAGACCCAGTACTTC.

The V and J genes are TRBV6-2 or TRBV6-3 and TRBJ1-5; D gene unclear. Germline V gene lookup returns CDR1 MNHEY and CDR2 SVGEGT. The V gene lost 0 bases and the J gene lost 7 bases, with 10 bases spanning the gap. The CDR3 is made up of 14 amino acids. The CDR3 nucleotides are TGTGCCAGCAGTTACTCGGGGTGGAGGCAGCCCCAGCATTTT. This encodes CASSYSGWRQPQHF.

The rearrangement uses TRBV19 and TRBJ2-1; D gene uncertain. Germline V gene lookup returns CDR1 LNHDA and CDR2 SQIVND (reference sequence). CDR3 length: 13 amino acids. The V end lost 3 bases, the J end lost 0 bases, and 3 bases lay between the germline ends. The CDR3 sequence: CASSINSYNEQFF. The DNA of the CDR3 is TGTGCCAGTAGTATTAACTCCTACAATGAGCAGTTCTTC. The full variable domain, rest sourced from reference TRBV19 and TRBJ2-1, is DGGITQSPKYLFRKEGQNVTLSCEQNLNHDAMYWYRQDPGQGLRLIYYSQIVNDFQKGDIAEGYSVSREKKESFPLTVTSAQKNPTAFYLCASSINSYNEQFFGPGTRLTVL.

This chain joins TRBV28 and TRBJ2-7; TRBD2 might be the D (6 bases). Germline-derived CDR1 and CDR2 are MDHEN and SYDVKM. CDR3 size: 14 residues. V lost 8 bases and J 0 bases, leaving 14 bases between the germline ends. CDR3 nucleotide sequence: TGTGCCAGCGGTTACGGGGGTGTCTCCTACGAGCAGTACTTC. Its protein is CASGYGGVSYEQYF.

This CDR3 is CASGLGIGAPQEPQHF. CDR3 in DNA: TGTGCTAGTGGTTTGGGTATAGGGGCGCCCCAGGAGCCCCAGCATTTT. The chain links TRBV12-5 to TRBJ1-5, with a tentative D call TRBD1 (5 bases). Germline-derived CDR1 and CDR2 are LGHNT and FRNRAP. The germline V and J ends were trimmed by 1 base and 8 bases, with 18 bases remaining between them. The length of the CDR3 is 16 residues.

The gene calls are TRBV11-2 and TRBJ2-7; TRBD2 matches 7 bases. Per the germline V gene, CDR1 is SGHAT and CDR2 is FQNNGV. Germline trimming cut 5 bases from V and 5 bases from J; bases unmatched to any gene: 21. The CDR3 sequence is 18 residues long. CDR3 in amino acids: CASSRWGGSHSGGDEQYF. The CDR3 DNA reads as TGTGCCAGCAGCCGGTGGGGGGGGAGTCATTCCGGAGGAGACGAGCAGTACTTC.

J is TRBJ2-5 and V is TRBV11-2, with unresolved D. Germline loops: CDR1 SGHAT, CDR2 FQNNGV. This CDR3 comprises 13 residues. Trimming stripped 1 base from V and 2 bases from J, with 5 bases between. This chain's CDR3 is CASSLGHQETQYF. In DNA, the CDR3 is TGTGCCAGCAGCTTAGGGCATCAAGAGACCCAGTACTTC.

The J gene is TRBJ1-2, the V gene TRBV6-5; the D gene is possibly TRBD1 (5 bases). Germline V gene sequence: CDR1 MNHEY, CDR2 SVGAGI. The CDR3 extends over 13 amino acids. Trimming removed 2 bases at V and 8 bases at J, with 12 bases between. DNA of the CDR3: TGTGCCAGCAGTTACGTTACAGGCCAGGGCTACACCTTC. Translation gives CASSYVTGQGYTF.

A note on this clone: The same CDR3 is also encoded by other DNA sequences in this sample. The chain carries TRBV9 and TRBJ2-3; D is perhaps TRBD2 (6 bases). Germline V CDR1 and CDR2: SGDLS, YYNGEE. The CDR3 extends over 16 amino acids. V was clipped by 0 bases and J by 4 bases, with 15 bases between them. The CDR3 is CASSVGVAGSADTQYF. The CDR3 nucleotides read TGTGCCAGCAGCGTAGGCGTGGCGGGGTCGGCAGATACGCAGTATTTT.

The rearrangement joins TRBV18 to TRBJ2-2; a possible D gene is TRBD1 (6 bases). The CDR3 sequence is 15 residues long. CDR1 KGHSH and CDR2 LQKENI come from the germline V gene. V shed 6 bases and J shed 4 bases, with 15 bases lying between them. Here the CDR3 DNA reads TGTGCCAGCTCCCCAGGACAGAAGGGCACCGGGGAGCTGTTTTTT. Its translation: CASSPGQKGTGELFF.

This clone was counted a few times. This chain joins TRBV14 and TRBJ2-5; D might be TRBD2 (6 bases). CDR3 length: 16 residues. From germline, CDR1 is SGHDN and CDR2 FVKESK. The V end lost 0 bases, the J end lost 4 bases, and 15 bases lay between the germline ends. The CDR3 nucleotides read TGTGCCAGCAGCCAAGAGTCTCGGGAGCGCCGAGAGACCCAGTACTTC. Translated: CASSQESRERRETQYF.

This rearrangement joins TRBV12-5 to TRBJ2-1; TRBD1 agrees at 11 bases. This CDR3 is built from 14 residues. In germline, CDR1 is LGHNT, CDR2 FRNRAP. The V gene end was trimmed by 4 bases and the J gene end by 9 bases; junction bases not matched to a gene: 5. The CDR3 is CASGSRTGGTEQFF. CDR3 nucleotides: TGTGCTAGTGGTTCGCGGACAGGGGGCACTGAGCAGTTCTTC.

A note on this clone: At the DNA level, this CDR3 is encoded by other sequences in the same sample as well. The CDR3: CASSSGTSGYYNEQFF. The CDR3 region has the DNA TGTGCCAGCAGTTCTGGGACTAGCGGGTACTACAATGAGCAGTTCTTC. The rearrangement links TRBV27 to TRBJ2-1, with 12 bases lining up with TRBD2. With V trimmed by 4 bases and J by 3 bases, 4 bases remained unmatched. Germline V gives CDR1 MNHEY, CDR2 SMNVEV (reference sequence). This CDR3 spans 16 amino acids.

The chain joins TRBV27 to TRBJ2-3; D unclear. The CDR3 totals 12 residues. Germline CDR1 and CDR2: MNHEY and SMNVEV (reference sequence). Trimming stripped 6 bases from V and 2 bases from J, with 6 bases between. As DNA, the CDR3 is TGTGCCAGCAGAGACAACACAGATACGCAGTATTTT. As protein: CASRDNTDTQYF.

The gene calls are TRBV27 and TRBJ2-7, with 10 bases that match TRBD1. The junction had 1 base not matched to a gene; V was cut back by 6 bases and J by 2 bases. This CDR3 is 13 amino acids long. The germline V gene has CDR1 MNHEY and CDR2 SMNVEV (reference sequence). CDR3: CASRGQGTYEQYF. The DNA of the CDR3 is TGTGCCAGCAGGGGACAGGGGACCTACGAGCAGTACTTC.

The chain joins TRBV9 to TRBJ2-2; D remains ambiguous. Trimming left V 0 bases short and J 3 bases short, with 6 bases between. The germline V gene encodes CDR1 SGDLS and CDR2 YYNGEE. The CDR3 has 14 amino acids. This chain's CDR3 is CASSVETYTGELFF. The CDR3 coding sequence is TGTGCCAGCAGCGTAGAGACTTACACCGGGGAGCTGTTTTTT.

The rearrangement links TRBV5-1 to TRBJ2-2; 8 nucleotides line up with TRBD1. Germline V lookup: CDR1 SGHRS, CDR2 YFSETQ. Unmatched junction bases numbered 4, after V lost 3 bases and J lost 12 bases. This CDR3 region has 12 residues. CDR3 amino acids: CASSYGQGQLFF. DNA of the CDR3: TGCGCCAGCAGCTACGGACAGGGTCAGCTGTTTTTT. Based on the CDR3 plus reference TRBV5-1 and TRBJ2-2, the full variable domain is KAGVTQTPRYLIKTRGQQVTLSCSPISGHRSVSWYQQTPGQGLQFLFEYFSETQRNKGNFPGRFSGRQFSNSRSEMNVSTLELGDSALYLCASSYGQGQLFFGEGSRLTVL.